This TCR beta chain came from a study of early T cells in non-severe SARS-CoV-2 infection. Study background: Chains were unpaired, as sequencing was done on bulk RNA from unsorted whole blood. Notes on the study in general: CD4 and private specificities were missed by VDJdb matching, which favored anti-spike CD8 responses.

In the library, individual cDNA molecules carried attached unique molecular identifiers. TCRdb re-called the 5' RACE reads with MiXCR, one entry per CDR3 protein. This table holds 30,000 or so distinct CDR3 sequences, 5.6% found once. V was cut by 0 bases and J by 2 bases, with 3 bases left in between. The CDR3 has 13 amino acids. CDR1 and CDR2 from the germline V gene are SGHVS and FNYEAQ. This clonotype was observed many times. Its antigen is undetermined. This chain joins TRBV7-6 and TRBJ2-3; unclear D gene. Source material: whole blood. The TCR sequence derives from an adult who was a healthcare worker with PCR-confirmed SARS-CoV-2 infection or an uninfected control (not recorded which). The chain's CDR3 is CASSLAYTDTQYF. The CDR3 DNA sequence: TGTGCCAGCAGCTTAGCGTACACAGATACGCAGTATTTT.